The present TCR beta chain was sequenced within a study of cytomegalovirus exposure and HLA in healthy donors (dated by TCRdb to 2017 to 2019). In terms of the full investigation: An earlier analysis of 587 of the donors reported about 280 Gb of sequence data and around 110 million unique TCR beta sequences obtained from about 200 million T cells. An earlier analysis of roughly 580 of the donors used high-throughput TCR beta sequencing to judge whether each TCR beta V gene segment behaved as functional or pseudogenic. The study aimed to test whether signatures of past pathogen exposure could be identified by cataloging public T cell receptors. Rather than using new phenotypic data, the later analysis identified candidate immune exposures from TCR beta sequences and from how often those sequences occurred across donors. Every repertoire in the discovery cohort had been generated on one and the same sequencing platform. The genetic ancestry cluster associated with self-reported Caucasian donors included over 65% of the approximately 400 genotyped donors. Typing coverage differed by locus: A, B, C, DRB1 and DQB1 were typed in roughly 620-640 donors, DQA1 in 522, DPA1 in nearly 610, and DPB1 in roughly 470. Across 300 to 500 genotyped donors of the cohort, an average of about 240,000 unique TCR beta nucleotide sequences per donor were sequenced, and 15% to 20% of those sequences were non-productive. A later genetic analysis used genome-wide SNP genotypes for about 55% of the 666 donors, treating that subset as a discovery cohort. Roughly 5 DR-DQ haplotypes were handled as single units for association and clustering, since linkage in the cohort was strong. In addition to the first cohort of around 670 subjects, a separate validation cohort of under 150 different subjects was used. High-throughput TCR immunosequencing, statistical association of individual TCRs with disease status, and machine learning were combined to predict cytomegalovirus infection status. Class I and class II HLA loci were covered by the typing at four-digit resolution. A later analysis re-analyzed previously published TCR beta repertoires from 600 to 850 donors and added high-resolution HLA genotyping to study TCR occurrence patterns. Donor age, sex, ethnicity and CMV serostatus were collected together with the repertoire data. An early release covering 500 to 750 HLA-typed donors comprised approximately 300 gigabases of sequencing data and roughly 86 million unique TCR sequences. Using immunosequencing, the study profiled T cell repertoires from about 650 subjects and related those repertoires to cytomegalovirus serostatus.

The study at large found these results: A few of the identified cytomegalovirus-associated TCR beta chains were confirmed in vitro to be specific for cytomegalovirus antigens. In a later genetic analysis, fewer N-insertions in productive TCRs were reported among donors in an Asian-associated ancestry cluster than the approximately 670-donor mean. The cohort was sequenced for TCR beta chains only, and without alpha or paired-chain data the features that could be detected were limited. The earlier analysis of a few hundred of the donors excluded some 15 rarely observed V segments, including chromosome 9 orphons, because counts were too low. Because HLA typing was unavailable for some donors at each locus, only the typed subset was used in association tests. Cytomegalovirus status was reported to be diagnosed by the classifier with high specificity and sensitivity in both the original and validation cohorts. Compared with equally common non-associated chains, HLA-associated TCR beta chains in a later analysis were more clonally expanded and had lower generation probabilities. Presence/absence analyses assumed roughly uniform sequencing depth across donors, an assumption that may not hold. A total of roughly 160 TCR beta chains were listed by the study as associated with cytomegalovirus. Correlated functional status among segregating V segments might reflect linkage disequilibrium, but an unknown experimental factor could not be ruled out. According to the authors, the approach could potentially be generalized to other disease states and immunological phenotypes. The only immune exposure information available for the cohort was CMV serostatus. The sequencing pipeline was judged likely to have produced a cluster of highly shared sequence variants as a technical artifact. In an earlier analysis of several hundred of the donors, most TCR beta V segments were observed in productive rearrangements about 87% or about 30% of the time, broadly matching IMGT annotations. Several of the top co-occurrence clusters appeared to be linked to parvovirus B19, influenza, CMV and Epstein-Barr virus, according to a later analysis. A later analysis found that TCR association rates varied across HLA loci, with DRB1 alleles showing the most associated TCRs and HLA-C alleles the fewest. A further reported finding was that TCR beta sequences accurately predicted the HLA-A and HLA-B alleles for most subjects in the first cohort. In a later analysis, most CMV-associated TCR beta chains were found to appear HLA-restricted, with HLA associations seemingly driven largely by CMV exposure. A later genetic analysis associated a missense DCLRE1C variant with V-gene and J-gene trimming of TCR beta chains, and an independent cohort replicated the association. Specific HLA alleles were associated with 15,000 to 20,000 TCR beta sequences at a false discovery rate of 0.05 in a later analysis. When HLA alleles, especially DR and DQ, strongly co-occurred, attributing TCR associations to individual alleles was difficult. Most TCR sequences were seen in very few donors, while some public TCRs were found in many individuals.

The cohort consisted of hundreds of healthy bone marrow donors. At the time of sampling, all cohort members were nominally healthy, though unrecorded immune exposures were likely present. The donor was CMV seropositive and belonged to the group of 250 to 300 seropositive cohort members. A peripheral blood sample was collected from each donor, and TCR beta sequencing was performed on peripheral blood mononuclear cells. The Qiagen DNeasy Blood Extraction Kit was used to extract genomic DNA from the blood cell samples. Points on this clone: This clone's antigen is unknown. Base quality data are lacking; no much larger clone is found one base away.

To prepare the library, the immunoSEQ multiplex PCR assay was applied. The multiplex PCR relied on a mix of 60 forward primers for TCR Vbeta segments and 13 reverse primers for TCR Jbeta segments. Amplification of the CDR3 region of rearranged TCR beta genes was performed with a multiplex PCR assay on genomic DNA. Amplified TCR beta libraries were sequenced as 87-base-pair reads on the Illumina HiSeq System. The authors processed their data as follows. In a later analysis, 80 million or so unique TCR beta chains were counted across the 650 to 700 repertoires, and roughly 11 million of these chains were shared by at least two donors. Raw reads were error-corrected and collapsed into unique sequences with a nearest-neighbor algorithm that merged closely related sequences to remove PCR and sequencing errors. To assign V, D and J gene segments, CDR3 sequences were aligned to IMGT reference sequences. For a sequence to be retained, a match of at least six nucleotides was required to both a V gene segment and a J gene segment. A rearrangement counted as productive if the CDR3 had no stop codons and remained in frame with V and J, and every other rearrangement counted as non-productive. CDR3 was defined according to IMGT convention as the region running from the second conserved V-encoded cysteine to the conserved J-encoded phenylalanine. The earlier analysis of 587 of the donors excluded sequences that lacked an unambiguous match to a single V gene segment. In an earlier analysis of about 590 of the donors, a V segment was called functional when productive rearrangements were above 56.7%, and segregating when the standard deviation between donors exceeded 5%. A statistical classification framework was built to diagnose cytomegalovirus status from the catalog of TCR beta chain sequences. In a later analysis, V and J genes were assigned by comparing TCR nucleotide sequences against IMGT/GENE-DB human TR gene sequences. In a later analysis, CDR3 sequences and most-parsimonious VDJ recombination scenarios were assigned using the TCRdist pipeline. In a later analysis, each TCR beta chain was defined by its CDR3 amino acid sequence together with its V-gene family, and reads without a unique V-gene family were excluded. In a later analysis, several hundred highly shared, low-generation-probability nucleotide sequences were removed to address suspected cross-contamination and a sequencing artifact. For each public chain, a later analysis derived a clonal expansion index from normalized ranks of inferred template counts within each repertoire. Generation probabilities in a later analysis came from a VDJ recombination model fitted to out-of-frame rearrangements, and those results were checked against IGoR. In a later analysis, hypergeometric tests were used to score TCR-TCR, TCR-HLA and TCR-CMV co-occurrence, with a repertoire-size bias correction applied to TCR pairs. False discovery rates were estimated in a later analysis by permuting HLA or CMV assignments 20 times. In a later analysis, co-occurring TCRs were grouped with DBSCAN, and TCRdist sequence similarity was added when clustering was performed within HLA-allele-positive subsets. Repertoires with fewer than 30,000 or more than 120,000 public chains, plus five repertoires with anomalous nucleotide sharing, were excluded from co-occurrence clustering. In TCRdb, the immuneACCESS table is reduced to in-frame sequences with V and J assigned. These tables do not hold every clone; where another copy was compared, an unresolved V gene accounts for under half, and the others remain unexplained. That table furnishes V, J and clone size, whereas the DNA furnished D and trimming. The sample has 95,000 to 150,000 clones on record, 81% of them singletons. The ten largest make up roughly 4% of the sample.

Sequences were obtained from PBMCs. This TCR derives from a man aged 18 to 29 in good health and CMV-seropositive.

This receptor carries the CDR3 CASSATGTSPLHF. The nucleotides read TGCGCCAGCAGTGCCACAGGGACTTCACCCCTCCACTTT. The receptor chain draws on TRBV10-1 and TRBJ1-6; TRBD1 might be the D gene, on 6 matching bases. The CDR3 covers 13 residues, taking in both the cysteine and the phenylalanine. Solely the CDR3 DNA is kept, with 39 bases framed from the first base. As encoded in the germline V gene (reference sequence), CDR1 is WNHNN while CDR2 is SYGVQD. V sheds 4 bases and J sheds 9 bases, leaving 10 bases between their ends.